This TCR beta chain came from a study of CD8+CD57+ T cells in acquired aplastic anemia. CDR3 length equals 15 residues. With V trimmed by 5 bases and J by 4 bases, 6 bases remained unmatched. The V gene's germline CDR1 is SGHVS and CDR2 FQNEAQ. TCR beta VDJ combinations and CDR3 sequences were profiled from genomic DNA. TCRdb fed the reads into MiXCR, producing one record per CDR3 protein. The sample has under 350,000 distinct CDR3 sequences, 55% to 60% seen once. The rearrangement joins TRBV7-8 to TRBJ2-1; 9 nucleotides line up with TRBD1. The source is a human donor with severe aplastic anemia or a healthy control (not recorded which). Sequencing input: sorted CD4+, CD8+, or CD8+CD57+ T cells (not recorded which) from PBMCs. The CDR3 sequence: CASSPTGGMYNEQFF. The CDR3 bases are TGTGCCAGCAGCCCGACAGGGGGTATGTACAATGAGCAGTTCTTC.